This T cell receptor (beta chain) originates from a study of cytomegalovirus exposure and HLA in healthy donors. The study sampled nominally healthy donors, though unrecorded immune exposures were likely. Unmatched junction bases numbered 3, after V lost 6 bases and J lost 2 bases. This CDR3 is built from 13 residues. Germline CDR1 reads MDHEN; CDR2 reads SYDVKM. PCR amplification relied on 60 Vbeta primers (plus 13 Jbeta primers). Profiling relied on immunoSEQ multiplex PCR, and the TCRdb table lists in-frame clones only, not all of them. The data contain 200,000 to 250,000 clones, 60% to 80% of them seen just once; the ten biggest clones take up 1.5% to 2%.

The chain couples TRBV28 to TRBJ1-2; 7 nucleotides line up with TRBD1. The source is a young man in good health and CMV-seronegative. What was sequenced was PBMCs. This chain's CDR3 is CASRGTVNYGYTF. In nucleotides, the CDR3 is TGTGCCAGCAGAGGGACAGTCAACTATGGCTACACCTTC.